This T cell receptor (beta chain) comes out of a study of cytomegalovirus exposure and HLA in healthy donors. Study-wide background: Membership in the Caucasian-associated ancestry cluster was found for about four fifths of a few hundred genotyped donors.

PCR employed 60 Vbeta and 13 Jbeta primers. The repertoire was sequenced with immunoSEQ multiplex PCR; TCRdb's copy has only in-frame clones and lacks some. Among over 150,000 clones listed, under 90% were seen once. In germline, CDR1 is SEHNR, CDR2 FQNEAQ (reference sequence). Trimming pared 5 bases from V and 0 bases from J, leaving 13 bases between. The length of the CDR3 is 15 residues. The sequence was obtained from a boy aged 2 to 9 in good health and CMV-seronegative. This sequence joins TRBV7-9 and TRBJ1-2; D is unclear. The sequencing input was PBMCs. The CDR3 DNA follows: TGTGCCAGCAGCCCAACAGTCGCTCCTAACTATGGCTACACCTTC. This encodes CASSPTVAPNYGYTF.